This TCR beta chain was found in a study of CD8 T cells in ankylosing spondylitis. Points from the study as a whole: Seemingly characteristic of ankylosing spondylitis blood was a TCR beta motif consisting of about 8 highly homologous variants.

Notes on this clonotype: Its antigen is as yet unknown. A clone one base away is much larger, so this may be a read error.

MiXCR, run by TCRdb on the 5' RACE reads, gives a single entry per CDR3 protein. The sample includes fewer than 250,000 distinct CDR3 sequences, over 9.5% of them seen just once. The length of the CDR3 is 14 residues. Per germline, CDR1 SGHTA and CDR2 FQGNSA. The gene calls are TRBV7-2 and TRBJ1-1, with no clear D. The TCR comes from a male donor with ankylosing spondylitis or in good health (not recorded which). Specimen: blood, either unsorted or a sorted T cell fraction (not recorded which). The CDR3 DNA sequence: TGTGCCGGCAGCGCGGGTTCCGCTGGGGCTGAAGCTTTCTTT. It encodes CAGSAGSAGAEAFF.